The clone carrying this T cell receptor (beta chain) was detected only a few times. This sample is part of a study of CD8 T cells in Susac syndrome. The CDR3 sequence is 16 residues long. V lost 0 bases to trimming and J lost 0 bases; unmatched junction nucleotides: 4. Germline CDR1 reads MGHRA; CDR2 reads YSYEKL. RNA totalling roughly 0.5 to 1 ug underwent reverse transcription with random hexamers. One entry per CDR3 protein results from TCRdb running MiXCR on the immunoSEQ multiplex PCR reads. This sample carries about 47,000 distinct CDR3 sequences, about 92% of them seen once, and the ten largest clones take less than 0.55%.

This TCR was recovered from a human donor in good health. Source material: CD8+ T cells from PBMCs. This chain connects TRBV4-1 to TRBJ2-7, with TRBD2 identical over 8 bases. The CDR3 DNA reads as TGCGCCAGCAGCCAAGAGCCCAGCGGGAGCTCCTACGAGCAGTACTTC. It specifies CASSQEPSGSSYEQYF.